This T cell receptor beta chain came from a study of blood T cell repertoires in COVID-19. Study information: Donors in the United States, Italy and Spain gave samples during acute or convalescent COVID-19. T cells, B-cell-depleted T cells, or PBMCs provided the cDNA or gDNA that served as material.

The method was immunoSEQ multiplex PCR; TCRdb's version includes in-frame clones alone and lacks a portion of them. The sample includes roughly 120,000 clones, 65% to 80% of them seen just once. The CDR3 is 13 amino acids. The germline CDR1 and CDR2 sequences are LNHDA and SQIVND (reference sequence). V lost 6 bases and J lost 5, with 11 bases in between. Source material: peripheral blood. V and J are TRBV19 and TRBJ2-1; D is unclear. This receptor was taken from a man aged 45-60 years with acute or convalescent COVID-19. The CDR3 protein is CASSTTENNEQFF. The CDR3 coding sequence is TGTGCCAGTAGCACGACGGAGAACAATGAGCAGTTCTTC.